Listed here are 6 T cell receptor beta chains from one sample, sequenced in a study of cytomegalovirus exposure and HLA in healthy donors (dated by TCRdb to about 2017). Libraries were constructed by the immunoSEQ multiplex PCR assay. For the multiplex PCR, a mixture combining 60 forward primers for TCR Vbeta segments and 13 reverse primers for TCR Jbeta segments was used. This immuneACCESS table, as held by TCRdb, lists in-frame sequences with V and J called but not all clones. Of the missing ones, under half trace to an unresolved V gene in checked studies; the others have no known cause. Counted in this sample were under 100,000 clones; roughly four fifths of them appeared once. 13% of the sample belongs to the ten largest clones. Sequences were obtained from PBMCs. The receptors shown here come from a human donor in good health.

The chain combines TRBV30 with TRBJ2-3, with D tentatively TRBD2 (5 bases). Trimming cost V 5 bases and J 2 bases, with 11 bases left between them. This CDR3 contains 13 residues. Germline CDR1 is GTSNPN and CDR2 is SVGIG (reference sequence). The CDR3 sequence: CAWGWRPTDTQYF. CDR3 coding DNA: TGTGCCTGGGGCTGGAGGCCCACAGATACGCAGTATTTT. The full variable domain, in which reference TRBV30 and TRBJ2-3 provide the parts outside the CDR3, is SQTIHQWPATLVQPVGSPLSLECTVEGTSNPNLYWYRQAAGRGLQLLFYSVGIGQISSEVPQNLSASRPQDRQFILSSKKLLLSDSGFYLCAWGWRPTDTQYFGPGTRLTVL.

This chain joins TRBV9 and TRBJ1-2; TRBD1 is a possible D gene (5 bases). Germline V gives CDR1 SGDLS, CDR2 YYNGEE. This CDR3 comprises 11 residues. Between the trimmed V and J ends, which lost 10 bases and 5 bases, there was a span of 12 bases. The CDR3 bases are TGTGCCTCCGACGGGGGATATGGCTACACCTTC. It specifies CASDGGYGYTF. The whole variable domain, remainder taken from reference TRBV9 and TRBJ1-2, is DSGVTQTPKHLITATGQRVTLRCSPRSGDLSVYWYQQSLDQGLQFLIQYYNGEERAKGNILERFSAQQFPDLHSELNLSSLELGDSALYFCASDGGYGYTFGSGTRLTVV.

Ten or more counts support this clone. This rearrangement joins TRBV5-6 to TRBJ2-7; TRBD1 agrees at 10 bases. Germline CDR1 is SGHDT and CDR2 is YYEEEE. This CDR3 contains 15 residues. V gave up 4 bases and J gave up 3 bases; unmatched junction bases: 7. In DNA, the CDR3 is TGTGCCAGCAGCAGCAGGGGACAGGGGCGCTACGAGCAGTACTTC. It encodes CASSSRGQGRYEQYF.

V usage is TRBV28 and J usage is TRBJ2-5, with TRBD2 matching 8 bases. The CDR3 runs to 16 residues. Germline values: CDR1 MDHEN, CDR2 SYDVKM. V was clipped by 7 bases and J by 5 bases; unmatched bases: 15. CDR3 DNA: TGTGCCAGCACCGCGGGGGGCGTTGGGTTCAAGGAGACCCAGTACTTC. This translates into CASTAGGVGFKETQYF. Full variable domain (rest looked up from reference TRBV28 and TRBJ2-5): DVKVTQSSRYLVKRTGEKVFLECVQDMDHENMFWYRQDPGLGLRLIYFSYDVKMKEKGDIPEGYSVSREKKERFSLILESASTNQTSMYLCASTAGGVGFKETQYFGPGTRLLVL.

J is TRBJ2-3 and V is TRBV6-5, with 8 bases aligning to TRBD2. The CDR3 is 15 amino acids. The trim removed 2 bases at V and 6 bases at J, leaving 7 bases unmatched. Looked up from germline, CDR1 is MNHEY and CDR2 is SVGAGI. The CDR3 here is CASSYEGTRLDTQYF. The CDR3 DNA sequence: TGTGCCAGCAGTTACGAGGGGACTAGACTCGATACGCAGTATTTT.

The chain employs TRBV6-5 and TRBJ2-5, with a possible D match to TRBD1 (5 bases). The last part of the DNA fits TRBJ2-7 better; the J call may be wrong. The CDR3 consists of 13 residues. Germline CDR1 and CDR2: MNHEY and SVGAGI. The CDR3 sequence is CASKDQGRDEQYF. The CDR3 region has the DNA TGTGCCAGCAAAGACCAGGGCCGCGACGAGCAGTACTTC.